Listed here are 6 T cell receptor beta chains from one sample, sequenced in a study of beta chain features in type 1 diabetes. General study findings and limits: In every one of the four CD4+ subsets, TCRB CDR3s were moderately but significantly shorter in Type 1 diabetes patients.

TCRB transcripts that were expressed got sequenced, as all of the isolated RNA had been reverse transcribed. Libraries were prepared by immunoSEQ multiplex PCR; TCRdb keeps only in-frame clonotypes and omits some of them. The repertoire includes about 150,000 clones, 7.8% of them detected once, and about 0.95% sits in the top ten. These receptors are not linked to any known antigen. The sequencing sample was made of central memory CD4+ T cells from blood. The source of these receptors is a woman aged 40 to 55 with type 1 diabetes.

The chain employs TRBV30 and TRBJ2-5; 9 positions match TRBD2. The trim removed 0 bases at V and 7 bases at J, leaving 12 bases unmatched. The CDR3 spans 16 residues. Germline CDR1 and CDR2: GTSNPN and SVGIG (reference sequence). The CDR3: CAWSVRLAGGPGTQYF. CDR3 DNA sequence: TGTGCCTGGAGTGTACGCCTGGCGGGAGGGCCCGGGACCCAGTACTTC. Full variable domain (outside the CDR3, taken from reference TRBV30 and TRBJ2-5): SQTIHQWPATLVQPVGSPLSLECTVEGTSNPNLYWYRQAAGRGLQLLFYSVGIGQISSEVPQNLSASRPQDRQFILSSKKLLLSDSGFYLCAWSVRLAGGPGTQYFGPGTRLLVL.

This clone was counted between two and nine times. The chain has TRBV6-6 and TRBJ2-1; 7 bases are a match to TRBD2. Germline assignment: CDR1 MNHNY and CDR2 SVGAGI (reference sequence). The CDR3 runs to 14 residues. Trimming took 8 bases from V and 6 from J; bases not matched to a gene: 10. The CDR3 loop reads CASVGGSPTNEQFF. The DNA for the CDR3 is TGTGCCAGCGTAGGCGGGAGCCCCACCAATGAGCAGTTCTTC.

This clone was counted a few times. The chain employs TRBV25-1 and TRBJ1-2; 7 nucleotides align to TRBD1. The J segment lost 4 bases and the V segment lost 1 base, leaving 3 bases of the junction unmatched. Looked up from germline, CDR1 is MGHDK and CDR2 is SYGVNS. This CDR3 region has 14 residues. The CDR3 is CASSEWKGAYGYTF. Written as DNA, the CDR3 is TGTGCCAGCAGTGAATGGAAGGGGGCCTATGGCTACACCTTC.

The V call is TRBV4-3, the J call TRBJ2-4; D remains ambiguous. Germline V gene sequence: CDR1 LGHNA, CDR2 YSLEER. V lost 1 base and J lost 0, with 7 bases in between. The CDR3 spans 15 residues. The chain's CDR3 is CASSQVIVAKNIQYF. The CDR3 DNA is TGCGCCAGCAGCCAAGTCATTGTAGCCAAAAACATTCAGTACTTC.

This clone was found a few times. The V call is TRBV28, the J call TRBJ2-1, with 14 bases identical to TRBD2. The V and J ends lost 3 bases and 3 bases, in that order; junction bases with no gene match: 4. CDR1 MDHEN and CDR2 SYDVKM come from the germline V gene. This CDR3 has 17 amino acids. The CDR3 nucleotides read TGTGCCAGCAGTTTGACTAGCGGGGGGGCCTTCTACAATGAGCAGTTCTTC. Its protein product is CASSLTSGGAFYNEQFF.

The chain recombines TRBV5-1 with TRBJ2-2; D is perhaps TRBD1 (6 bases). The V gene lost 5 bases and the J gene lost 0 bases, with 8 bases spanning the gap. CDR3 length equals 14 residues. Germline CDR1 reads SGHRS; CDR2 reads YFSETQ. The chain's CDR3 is CASSPGANTGELFF. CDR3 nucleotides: TGCGCCAGCAGTCCAGGGGCGAACACCGGGGAGCTGTTTTTT.